The entry that follows covers one T cell receptor (beta chain) sequence. Per germline, CDR1 SGHVS and CDR2 FNYEAQ. J gave up 4 bases and V 5 bases, and 11 bases lay outside the gene matches. The CDR3 is 15 amino acids. The sample originates from a study of OX40 agonist ivuxolimab in advanced cancers. Produced via immunoSEQ multiplex PCR; TCRdb's table is partial and in-frame only. The sample includes 55,000 to 80,000 clones, roughly 81% seen only once; the top ten take around 9.5%. The sequences come from CD4+ or CD8+ T cells sorted from blood, collected in a trial of the OX40 agonist ivuxolimab. The sequence was obtained from an adult with an advanced solid tumor such as melanoma, head and neck, liver or kidney cancer. The genes are TRBV7-6 and TRBJ2-7; 7 positions agree with TRBD1. DNA of the CDR3: TGTGCCAGCAGCGCCCGGACAGGAAGGACTTACGAGCAGTACTTC. It specifies CASSARTGRTYEQYF. The variable domain in full, with the rest retrieved from reference TRBV7-6 and TRBJ2-7, is GAGVSQSPRYKVTKRGQDVALRCDPISGHVSLYWYRQALGQGPEFLTYFNYEAQQDKSGLPNDRFSAERPEGSISTLTIQRTEQRDSAMYRCASSARTGRTYEQYFGPGTRLTVT.